This T cell receptor beta chain came from a study of blood T cell repertoires in COVID-19. The overall study: Sites across the United States, Italy and Spain contributed samples from acute and convalescent COVID-19.

This clone occurred a few times. Germline loops: CDR1 SNHLY, CDR2 FYNNEI. The CDR3 sequence is 14 residues long. The trim removed 6 bases at V and 0 bases at J, leaving 2 bases unmatched. Sequencing used immunoSEQ multiplex PCR; TCRdb keeps in-frame clones, though not all of them. This sample yields some 700,000 clones, of which around 89% are seen a single time; about 0.24% belongs to the top ten. The sample taken for sequencing was peripheral blood. This TCR came from a woman between 18 and 29 years old with acute or convalescent COVID-19. The chain combines TRBV2 with TRBJ1-5, with 7 nucleotides matching TRBD1. The CDR3 nucleotides read TGTGCCAGCAGGGGGACAGATAGCAATCAGCCCCAGCATTTT. This codes for CASRGTDSNQPQHF.